A selection of T cell receptor beta chains follows, all from one sample in a study of cytomegalovirus exposure and HLA in healthy donors. Produced via immunoSEQ multiplex PCR; TCRdb's table is partial and in-frame only. The table includes over 200,000 clones, around 73% detected once. Sequences were obtained from PBMCs. The receptors were sampled from a male donor in good health and CMV-seronegative. Each CDR3 is given with its conserved first and last residue. D genes are given only for firm matches. Clone size, where shown, is once, few, many, or a class for clones that have expanded.

clone size: once; V gene: TRBV30; J gene: TRBJ1-2; D gene: TRBD1; CDR3 protein: CAWSDTGGGYTF; CDR3 DNA: TGTGCCTGGAGTGATACAGGGGGCGGCTACACCTTC
clone size: few; V gene: TRBV11-2; J gene: TRBJ2-3; D gene: .; CDR3 protein: CASSLGAGATDTQYF; CDR3 DNA: TGTGCCAGCAGCTTAGGGGCTGGCGCCACAGATACGCAGTATTTT
clone size: .; V gene: TRBV18; J gene: TRBJ2-7; D gene: TRBD2; CDR3 protein: CASSSGLAVSYEQYF; CDR3 DNA: TGTGCCAGCTCTTCTGGACTAGCGGTCTCCTACGAGCAGTACTTC
clone size: .; V gene: TRBV29-1; J gene: TRBJ1-1; D gene: .; CDR3 protein: CSVNGGGGRTEAFF; CDR3 DNA: TGCAGCGTCAATGGGGGAGGGGGAAGGACTGAAGCTTTCTTT
clone size: few; V gene: TRBV5-1; J gene: TRBJ2-7; D gene: .; CDR3 protein: CASSLGANYEQYF; CDR3 DNA: TGCGCCAGCAGCTTGGGGGCAAACTACGAGCAGTACTTC
clone size: .; V gene: TRBV11-1; J gene: TRBJ2-5; D gene: .; CDR3 protein: CASSSFPGRPQETQYF; CDR3 DNA: TGTGCCAGCAGCTCCTTCCCGGGGAGACCCCAAGAGACCCAGTACTTC
clone size: .; V gene: TRBV7-6; J gene: TRBJ2-2; D gene: TRBD2; CDR3 protein: CASSPGTISGELFF; CDR3 DNA: TGTGCCAGCAGCCCCGGGACTATTTCGGGGGAGCTGTTTTTT
clone size: .; V gene: TRBV9; J gene: TRBJ1-1; D gene: TRBD1; CDR3 protein: CASSVAGTANTEAFF; CDR3 DNA: TGTGCCAGCAGCGTAGCAGGGACAGCTAACACTGAAGCTTTCTTT
clone size: .; V gene: TRBV19; J gene: TRBJ2-7; D gene: .; CDR3 protein: CASWGQGRSYEQYF; CDR3 DNA: TGTGCCAGTTGGGGCCAGGGGAGATCCTACGAGCAGTACTTC
clone size: .; V gene: TRBV15; J gene: TRBJ1-3; D gene: .; CDR3 protein: CATSRVRGSGNTIYF; CDR3 DNA: TGTGCCACCAGCAGAGTCCGGGGTAGTGGAAACACCATATATTTT
clone size: .; V gene: TRBV18; J gene: TRBJ1-2; D gene: TRBD1; CDR3 protein: CASSPYKSTGQGHGGYTF; CDR3 DNA: TGTGCCAGCTCACCGTATAAGAGCACCGGACAGGGGCATGGGGGCTACACCTTC
clone size: .; V gene: TRBV20-1; J gene: TRBJ2-1; D gene: .; CDR3 protein: CSARSYNEQFF; CDR3 DNA: TGCAGTGCTAGGTCATACAATGAGCAGTTCTTC
clone size: once; V gene: TRBV18; J gene: TRBJ2-3; D gene: .; CDR3 protein: CASSESRGTDTQYF; CDR3 DNA: TGTGCCAGCTCTGAATCCCGAGGCACAGATACGCAGTATTTT
clone size: .; V gene: TRBV9; J gene: TRBJ2-5; D gene: TRBD2; CDR3 protein: CASSVAGTGGLKTQYF; CDR3 DNA: TGTGCCAGCAGCGTAGCAGGGACGGGGGGTTTGAAGACCCAGTACTTC
clone size: .; V gene: TRBV5-1; J gene: TRBJ2-5; D gene: TRBD2; CDR3 protein: CASSLTPLAGVGETQYF; CDR3 DNA: TGCGCCAGCAGCTTAACTCCGCTAGCGGGAGTCGGAGAGACCCAGTACTTC
clone size: .; V gene: TRBV4-1; J gene: TRBJ2-3; D gene: TRBD2; CDR3 protein: CASSQQTSGRGTDTQYF; CDR3 DNA: TGCGCCAGCAGCCAACAGACTAGCGGGAGGGGAACAGATACGCAGTATTTT
clone size: .; V gene: TRBV5-6; J gene: TRBJ2-1; D gene: TRBD2; CDR3 protein: CASSLGEAGGYNEQFF; CDR3 DNA: TGTGCCAGCAGCTTGGGAGAGGCGGGAGGATACAATGAGCAGTTCTTC
clone size: few; V gene: TRBV6-6; J gene: TRBJ2-2; D gene: .; CDR3 protein: CASSLLSTGELFF; CDR3 DNA: TGTGCCAGCAGTTTGTTGAGCACCGGGGAGCTGTTTTTT
clone size: .; V gene: TRBV30; J gene: TRBJ1-2; D gene: .; CDR3 protein: CAWRMDLRGYTF; CDR3 DNA: TGTGCCTGGAGGATGGACTTGAGGGGCTACACCTTC
clone size: .; V gene: TRBV5-1; J gene: TRBJ2-3; D gene: TRBD2; CDR3 protein: CASSRNPGLAGVGTDTQYF; CDR3 DNA: TGCGCCAGCAGCCGAAATCCGGGACTAGCGGGAGTAGGGACAGATACGCAGTATTTT
clone size: .; V gene: TRBV6-5; J gene: TRBJ2-7; D gene: .; CDR3 protein: CASSRFPTGYEQYF; CDR3 DNA: TGTGCCAGCAGCCGATTCCCTACAGGCTACGAGCAGTACTTC
clone size: .; V gene: TRBV20-1; J gene: TRBJ2-7; D gene: .; CDR3 protein: CSARTTYEQYF; CDR3 DNA: TGCAGTGCTCGGACAACCTACGAGCAGTACTTC
clone size: .; V gene: TRBV6-1; J gene: TRBJ2-1; D gene: TRBD2; CDR3 protein: CASSERLAGVGEQFF; CDR3 DNA: TGTGCCAGCAGTGAAAGACTAGCGGGAGTTGGGGAGCAGTTCTTC
clone size: .; V gene: TRBV7-9; J gene: TRBJ2-4; D gene: TRBD2; CDR3 protein: CASSASGKVKNIQYF; CDR3 DNA: TGTGCCAGCAGCGCTAGCGGGAAGGTCAAAAACATTCAGTACTTC
clone size: .; V gene: TRBV28; J gene: TRBJ1-1; D gene: TRBD1; CDR3 protein: CASLGGQGVGEAFF; CDR3 DNA: TGTGCCAGCCTTGGGGGACAGGGGGTAGGTGAAGCTTTCTTT
clone size: .; V gene: TRBV11-3; J gene: TRBJ2-1; D gene: TRBD2; CDR3 protein: CASSYSGRGDNEQFF; CDR3 DNA: TGTGCCAGCAGCTACAGCGGGAGGGGCGACAATGAGCAGTTCTTC
clone size: .; V gene: TRBV4-2; J gene: TRBJ2-7; D gene: .; CDR3 protein: CASSQEEGSYEQYF; CDR3 DNA: TGTGCCAGCAGCCAAGAAGAGGGTAGCTACGAGCAGTACTTC
clone size: .; V gene: TRBV2; J gene: TRBJ2-2; D gene: .; CDR3 protein: CASSPLVGELFF; CDR3 DNA: TGTGCCAGCAGCCCGCTAGTTGGGGAGCTGTTTTTT
clone size: .; V gene: TRBV7-3; J gene: TRBJ2-1; D gene: TRBD2; CDR3 protein: CASSLAGGRNEQFF; CDR3 DNA: TGTGCCAGCAGCCTCGCGGGAGGGAGAAATGAGCAGTTCTTC
clone size: .; V gene: TRBV2; J gene: TRBJ1-1; D gene: .; CDR3 protein: CASSEFTGSGTEAFF; CDR3 DNA: TGTGCCAGCAGTGAGTTCACAGGGTCTGGCACTGAAGCTTTCTTT
clone size: .; V gene: TRBV7-9; J gene: TRBJ2-7; D gene: TRBD1; CDR3 protein: CASSLAAGQGYEQYF; CDR3 DNA: TGTGCCAGCAGCTTAGCCGCGGGACAGGGATACGAGCAGTACTTT
clone size: few; V gene: TRBV5-6; J gene: TRBJ2-1; D gene: .; CDR3 protein: CAASFGSSYNEQFF; CDR3 DNA: TGTGCCGCCTCTTTCGGGAGCTCCTACAATGAGCAGTTCTTC
clone size: .; V gene: TRBV28; J gene: TRBJ2-7; D gene: .; CDR3 protein: CASSPGGRSWEQYF; CDR3 DNA: TGTGCCAGCAGCCCTGGGGGCAGATCCTGGGAGCAGTACTTC
clone size: .; V gene: TRBV7-9; J gene: TRBJ2-7; D gene: TRBD2; CDR3 protein: CATSGGNHEQYF; CDR3 DNA: TGTGCCACCTCGGGAGGCAATCACGAGCAGTACTTC
clone size: .; V gene: TRBV5-4; J gene: TRBJ1-1; D gene: .; CDR3 protein: CASSPQGLNTEAFF; CDR3 DNA: TGTGCCAGCAGCCCACAGGGTTTGAACACTGAAGCTTTCTTT
clone size: .; V gene: TRBV11-2; J gene: TRBJ2-1; D gene: TRBD2; CDR3 protein: CASSLVGGRDFEQFF; CDR3 DNA: TGTGCCAGCAGCTTAGTAGGTGGGAGGGACTTCGAGCAGTTCTTC
clone size: once; V gene: TRBV6-5; J gene: TRBJ2-1; D gene: TRBD2; CDR3 protein: CASSYRTSGSRNEQFF; CDR3 DNA: TGTGCCAGCAGTTATAGGACTAGCGGGAGTCGCAATGAGCAGTTCTTC
clone size: .; V gene: TRBV28; J gene: TRBJ1-1; D gene: .; CDR3 protein: CASSFLTGAKLNTEAFF; CDR3 DNA: TGTGCCAGCAGTTTCCTAACCGGAGCAAAACTGAACACTGAAGCTTTCTTT
clone size: .; V gene: TRBV11-1; J gene: TRBJ2-3; D gene: TRBD2; CDR3 protein: CASSLGGLARGHTDTQYF; CDR3 DNA: TGTGCCAGCAGCTTAGGGGGACTAGCGAGGGGACACACAGATACGCAGTATTTT
clone size: .; V gene: TRBV5-1; J gene: TRBJ2-5; D gene: TRBD2; CDR3 protein: CATGTSGSETQYF; CDR3 DNA: TGCGCCACCGGGACTAGCGGGAGTGAGACCCAGTACTTC
clone size: .; V gene: TRBV27; J gene: TRBJ1-1; D gene: .; CDR3 protein: CASWGGWGNTEAFF; CDR3 DNA: TGTGCCAGCTGGGGGGGGTGGGGGAACACTGAAGCTTTCTTT
clone size: .; V gene: TRBV6-6; J gene: TRBJ2-5; D gene: .; CDR3 protein: CASSYLLKQETQYF; CDR3 DNA: TGTGCCAGCAGTTATCTGTTAAAACAAGAGACCCAGTACTTC
clone size: .; V gene: TRBV6-4; J gene: TRBJ2-1; D gene: TRBD2; CDR3 protein: CASSRLAGGWNEQFF; CDR3 DNA: TGTGCCAGCAGTCGACTAGCGGGAGGATGGAATGAGCAGTTCTTC
clone size: .; V gene: TRBV19; J gene: TRBJ2-2; D gene: TRBD2; CDR3 protein: CASSTSSGRTGELFF; CDR3 DNA: TGTGCCAGTAGTACGTCTAGCGGGAGGACCGGGGAGCTGTTTTTT
clone size: few; V gene: TRBV6-1; J gene: TRBJ1-5; D gene: TRBD1; CDR3 protein: CASSEGTGGWQPQHF; CDR3 DNA: TGTGCCAGCAGTGAAGGGACAGGGGGATGGCAGCCCCAGCATTTT
clone size: few; V gene: TRBV29-1; J gene: TRBJ1-1; D gene: .; CDR3 protein: CSVIAGSGTEAFF; CDR3 DNA: TGCAGCGTTATAGCAGGGTCCGGCACTGAAGCTTTCTTT